This TCR beta chain was recorded in a study of blood T cell repertoires in COVID-19 (dated by TCRdb to about 2020). A note on the overall study: The collaborator samples originated in the United States, Italy and Spain and spanned the acute and convalescent phases of COVID-19. The material from the prospective study consisted of cDNA or gDNA derived from T cells, B-cell-depleted T cells, or PBMCs. The dataset comprised deeply sampled blood TCRbeta repertoires from subjects exposed to, actively infected with, or recovered from COVID-19. A freely available public database, intended as a resource for researchers studying the immune response to SARS-CoV-2, is where the repertoires were released. Samples were obtained from the ongoing ImmuneRACE study (first 160 participants) and from 1,254 subjects provided by 6 global collaborators. The sample metadata nearly always contained a de-identified subject ID, COVID-19 status, age in years and sex. Where available, HLA class I and class II types were obtained from metadata supplied by the sample provider rather than from assay-based typing.

Whole blood was collected in K2EDTA tubes by collaborating institutions according to the institutions' own protocols. For TCRbeta analysis, collaborator samples were shipped as frozen whole blood, as isolated PBMCs, or as DNA extracted from either sample type. Note on this clone: Its antigen is currently not known. The input lacks base qualities; no much larger clone sits a single base away.

The junction shows trimming of 8 bases on V and 6 bases on J, and the gene matches do not reach 5 bases of it. From the cysteine up to the phenylalanine, the CDR3 has a length of 13 residues. Left in the record is the CDR3 DNA by itself, 39 bases read in frame from the first base. Taken from the germline V gene (reference sequence), the CDR1 and CDR2 loops are WNHNN and SYGVQD. Paper-wide results and their limitations: The quantity of clinical and demographic metadata differed by source and by participant and was supplied without curation.

TCRbeta CDR3 regions were amplified from genomic DNA by means of the immunoSEQ Assay, a bias-controlled multiplex PCR. Concerning the study's data processing: The number of nucleated cells in each sample was estimated from the amplification of reference gene primers within the assay. Sequence reads were collapsed and filtered to measure the absolute abundance of every unique TCRbeta CDR3 rearrangement. Productive Simpson clonality was computed per sample as the square root of Simpson's diversity index over productive rearrangements. TCRdb took this table from immuneACCESS and kept in-frame rearrangements with V and J called. Such tables lack part of the clones; where checked against another copy, unresolved V genes explain under half of the gap, and the rest is unexplained. For V, J and clone size, that table is used; D and trimming come from the DNA. This sample lists about 140,000 clones; around three quarters were detected once. The ten largest clones take up roughly 17% of the sample.

This TCR was sampled from a man aged 45 to 65 with acute or convalescent COVID-19. The chain joins TRBV10-1 to TRBJ1-5; a stretch of 9 junction bases matches TRBD1. Sequences were obtained from peripheral blood. The nucleotides read TGCGCCAGCTTGGACAGGGGAATTCAGCCCCAGCATTTT. Translated, it reads CASLDRGIQPQHF.